Following are 23 T cell receptor beta chains from one sample sequenced in a study of T cell responses to AZD1222 COVID-19 vaccine. The method was immunoSEQ multiplex PCR; TCRdb's version includes in-frame clones alone and lacks a portion of them. The repertoire holds some 150,000 clones, with roughly 92% as singletons. The sequencing used peripheral blood, collected on day 0 of AZD1222 vaccination. All receptors derive from an adult in good health.

The V gene is TRBV10-1, the J gene TRBJ2-5; D is possibly TRBD2 (5 bases). Trimming left V 3 bases short and J 5 bases short, with 13 bases between. The CDR3 totals 14 residues. Germline V gene lookup returns CDR1 WNHNN and CDR2 SYGVQD (reference sequence). The CDR3 spells CASSDAGRGETQYF. The DNA of the CDR3 is TGCGCCAGCAGTGATGCAGGACGCGGGGAGACCCAGTACTTC.

The chain carries TRBV4-2 and TRBJ1-1, with D possibly TRBD1 on 6 matching bases. CDR1 and CDR2 (germline): LGHNA, YNFKEQ. This CDR3 region has 16 residues. V shed 0 bases and J shed 1 base, with 12 bases lying between them. In DNA form, the CDR3 reads TGTGCCAGCAGCCAAGAGTACAGGGTTGCGAACACTGAAGCTTTCTTT. Its protein is CASSQEYRVANTEAFF.

This chain connects TRBV27 to TRBJ1-3, with D possibly matching TRBD1 (5 bases). This CDR3 is 15 amino acids long. Germline CDR1 and CDR2: MNHEY and SMNVEV (reference sequence). The V gene lost 2 bases and the J gene lost 4 bases, with 12 bases spanning the gap. The CDR3 DNA reads as TGTGCCAGCAGTTTAGTTGGGGGTCTCGGAAACACCATATATTTT. Its translation: CASSLVGGLGNTIYF.

This clone was counted a single time. The chain uses TRBV28 and TRBJ2-1; D is undetermined. The V end lost 2 bases, the J end lost 7 bases, and 9 bases lay between the germline ends. This CDR3 region has 13 residues. Germline lookup yields CDR1 MDHEN and CDR2 SYDVKM. The CDR3 bases are TGTGCCAGCAGTTTAGTGGTTCGGAATGAGCAGTTCTTC. Translated, it gives CASSLVVRNEQFF.

This clone has a single count. The V call is TRBV24-1, the J call TRBJ2-2; D gene uncertain. Germline CDR1 reads KGHDR; CDR2 reads SFDVKD. V dropped 4 bases and J dropped 7 bases, with 9 bases sitting between them. This CDR3 spans 13 amino acids. CDR3 in amino acids: CATSDPPSGELFF. The CDR3, as DNA: TGTGCCACCAGTGACCCCCCTAGCGGGGAGCTGTTTTTT.

This clone showed up just once. This chain links TRBV27 with TRBJ1-3, with no clear D. V dropped 7 bases and J dropped 0 bases, with 10 bases sitting between them. CDR1 is MNHEY, CDR2 SMNVEV, per germline (reference sequence). The CDR3 length is 14 residues. The CDR3 region has the DNA TGTGCCAGCATGCGAGGGAACTCTGGAAACACCATATATTTT. Translating gives CASMRGNSGNTIYF.

V gene TRBV4-1 combines with J gene TRBJ1-1, with D unresolved. Germline V gives CDR1 MGHRA, CDR2 YSYEKL. This CDR3 region has 16 residues. The germline V and J ends were trimmed by 4 bases and 1 base, with 16 bases remaining between them. CDR3 loop: CASSPLREARNTEAFF. For the CDR3, the DNA is TGCGCCAGCAGCCCTCTTAGAGAGGCCAGGAACACTGAAGCTTTCTTT.

CDR3 DNA sequence: TGTGCCCCTGACCTCGGACAGGGCTTGGATGAGCAGTTCTTC. Translation gives CAPDLGQGLDEQFF. The chain uses TRBV15 and TRBJ2-1, with TRBD1 identical over 8 bases. Germline V gene sequence: CDR1 LNHNV, CDR2 YYDKDF (reference sequence). The CDR3 length is 14 residues. V lost 11 bases, J lost 8 bases, and 14 bases stayed unmatched.

CDR3 coding DNA: TGTGCCACCGGGACGGCGGTAGGAGAAGCTTTCTTT. Amino acid sequence: CATGTAVGEAFF. V and J are TRBV30 and TRBJ1-1, with D perhaps matching TRBD1 (5 bases). Germline V gene sequence: CDR1 GTSNPN, CDR2 SVGIG (reference sequence). V was cut by 8 bases and J by 8 bases, with 18 bases left in between. The CDR3 contains 12 residues.

V usage is TRBV19 and J usage is TRBJ2-7; D unclear. Trimming took 3 bases from V and 3 from J, leaving 6 bases between them. The CDR3 loop spans 12 amino acids. CDR1 LNHDA and CDR2 SQIVND come from the germline V gene (reference sequence). CDR3 bases: TGTGCCAGTAGTATGGGCGGCTACGAGCAGTACTTC. The encoded protein is CASSMGGYEQYF.

This clone was detected only once. CDR3 amino acids: CASSFSAGVYNEQFF. Written as DNA, the CDR3 is TGTGCCAGCAGCTTCTCAGCGGGAGTTTACAATGAGCAGTTCTTC. The chain carries TRBV5-4 and TRBJ2-1, with TRBD2 identical over 8 bases. Trimming removed 2 bases from V and 4 bases from J; junction bases left unmatched: 5. This CDR3 spans 15 amino acids. From germline, CDR1 is SGHNT and CDR2 YYREEE (reference sequence).

This chain connects TRBV2 to TRBJ2-1, with 7 positions matching TRBD1. V was clipped by 8 bases and J by 6 bases; unmatched bases: 7. Per germline, CDR1 SNHLY and CDR2 FYNNEI. This CDR3 has 13 residues. The CDR3 DNA reads as TGTGCCAGCCTTCCGGACAGGATCAATGAGCAGTTCTTC. Amino acid sequence: CASLPDRINEQFF.

This clone is a singleton in its sample. The chain recombines TRBV25-1 with TRBJ1-1; D is perhaps TRBD1 (5 bases). V dropped 6 bases and J dropped 0 bases, with 14 bases sitting between them. The CDR3 length is 15 residues. From germline, CDR1 is MGHDK and CDR2 SYGVNS. DNA for the CDR3: TGTGCCAGCAGCAACACCAAGGGGTTGAACACTGAAGCTTTCTTT. As protein: CASSNTKGLNTEAFF.

The rearrangement links TRBV6-4 to TRBJ2-3, with 8 bases identical to TRBD2. Germline CDR1 and CDR2: MRHNA and SNTAGT. Trimming took 4 bases from V and 0 from J; bases not matched to a gene: 12. The CDR3 runs 18 residues. Here the CDR3 DNA reads TGTGCCAGCAGTGCCACCTACAAGTCGGGGGGGAGCACAGATACGCAGTATTTT. Translated: CASSATYKSGGSTDTQYF.

The chain links TRBV11-2 to TRBJ1-2; D is perhaps TRBD1 (5 bases). Germline assignment: CDR1 SGHAT and CDR2 FQNNGV. The CDR3 is 17 residues long. The V and J ends lost 1 base and 1 base respectively, with 16 bases between them. The CDR3 nucleotides read TGTGCCAGCAGCTTAGGGATTTCAGGGACCCATAACTATGGCTACACCTTC. Amino acids: CASSLGISGTHNYGYTF.

This chain connects TRBV7-9 to TRBJ2-3; the match to TRBD1 covers 8 bases. Germline V gene lookup returns CDR1 SEHNR and CDR2 FQNEAQ (reference sequence). This CDR3 contains 16 residues. Germline trimming cut 4 bases from V and 3 bases from J; bases unmatched to any gene: 9. This chain's CDR3 is CASSYLPGQVTDTQYF. CDR3 in DNA: TGTGCCAGCAGCTATCTTCCGGGACAGGTGACAGATACGCAGTATTTT.

The J gene is TRBJ2-7, the V gene TRBV7-8; TRBD1 is a possible D gene (5 bases). V gave up 6 bases and J gave up 0 bases, with 6 bases separating them. Per the germline V gene, CDR1 is SGHVS and CDR2 is FQNEAQ. The CDR3 runs to 12 residues. CDR3 region: CASRDSSYEQYF. The CDR3, as DNA: TGTGCCAGCAGAGACAGCTCCTACGAGCAGTACTTC. Based on the CDR3 plus reference TRBV7-8 and TRBJ2-7, the full variable domain is GAGVSQSPRYKVAKRGQDVALRCDPISGHVSLFWYQQALGQGPEFLTYFQNEAQLDKSGLPSDRFFAERPEGSVSTLKIQRTQQEDSAVYLCASRDSSYEQYFGPGTRLTVT.

J is TRBJ1-2 and V is TRBV2; a weak D match, TRBD1 (6 bases). Trimming left V 1 base short and J 5 bases short, with 17 bases between. CDR1 and CDR2 (germline): SNHLY, FYNNEI. The CDR3 contains 16 residues. The CDR3 spells CASSEEEGQAPYGYTF. CDR3 in DNA: TGTGCCAGCAGTGAAGAAGAGGGACAAGCCCCTTATGGCTACACCTTC.

The genes are TRBV6-2 or TRBV6-3 and TRBJ2-5; no clear D. CDR3 length equals 15 residues. The germline V gene encodes CDR1 MNHEY and CDR2 SVGEGT. Trimming took off 0 bases at V and 7 bases at J, with 15 bases between the two ends. This CDR3 reads CASSYSRVAPTTQYF. Here the CDR3 DNA reads TGTGCCAGCAGTTACTCGAGAGTAGCTCCAACGACCCAGTACTTC.

This chain links TRBV18 with TRBJ2-3; possible D gene TRBD2, 6 bases. Germline CDR1 and CDR2: KGHSH and LQKENI. Trimming took 4 bases from V and 0 from J, leaving 11 bases between them. This CDR3 spans 15 amino acids. CDR3 coding DNA: TGTGCCAGCTCACGACCGGGAGTTAGCACAGATACGCAGTATTTT. It codes for CASSRPGVSTDTQYF. Full variable domain (rest looked up from reference TRBV18 and TRBJ2-3): NAGVMQNPRHLVRRRGQEARLRCSPMKGHSHVYWYRQLPEEGLKFMVYLQKENIIDESGMPKERFSAEFPKEGPSILRIQQVVRGDSAAYFCASSRPGVSTDTQYFGPGTRLTVL.

J is TRBJ2-2 and V is TRBV9; D remains unclear. This CDR3 is built from 13 residues. Per germline, CDR1 SGDLS and CDR2 YYNGEE. Trimming cost V 1 base and J 7 bases, with 8 bases left between them. Written as DNA, the CDR3 is TGTGCCAGCAGCGTACGATGGGGCGGGGAGCTGTTTTTT. Translating gives CASSVRWGGELFF.

The rearrangement uses TRBV10-3 and TRBJ2-7; D gene uncertain. The V gene lost 10 bases and the J gene lost 1 base, with 14 bases spanning the gap. Germline CDR1 ENHRY, CDR2 SYGVKD. The CDR3 contains 13 residues. CDR3 sequence (DNA): TGTGCCACCCGCTCTTTTTCGTCCTACGAGCAGTACTTC. This gives the protein CATRSFSSYEQYF.

The chain joins TRBV4-2 to TRBJ2-1; the match to TRBD2 covers 12 bases. The length of the CDR3 is 19 residues. CDR1 is LGHNA and CDR2 is YNFKEQ in the germline V gene. V was clipped by 4 bases and J by 2 bases; unmatched bases: 12. CDR3 DNA sequence: TGTGCCAGCAGCCTAACTCCGGGACTAGCGGGTCCTACCTACAATGAGCAGTTCTTC. Its translation: CASSLTPGLAGPTYNEQFF.